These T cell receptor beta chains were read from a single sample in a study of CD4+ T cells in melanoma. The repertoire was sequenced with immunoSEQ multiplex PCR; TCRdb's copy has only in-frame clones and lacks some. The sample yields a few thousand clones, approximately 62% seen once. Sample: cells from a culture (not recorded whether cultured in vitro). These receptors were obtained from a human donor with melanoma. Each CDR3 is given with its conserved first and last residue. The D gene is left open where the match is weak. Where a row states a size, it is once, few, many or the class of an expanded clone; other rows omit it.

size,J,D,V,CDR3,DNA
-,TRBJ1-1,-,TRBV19,CASSMGYLTEAFF,TGTGCCAGTAGTATGGGTTATCTCACTGAAGCTTTCTTT
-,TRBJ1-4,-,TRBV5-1,CASSLEGTEKLFF,TGCGCCAGCAGCTTAGAGGGGACTGAAAAACTGTTTTTT
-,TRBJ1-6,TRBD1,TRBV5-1,CASSSTGLYNSPLHF,TGCGCCAGCAGCTCGACAGGGCTCTATAATTCACCCCTCCACTTT
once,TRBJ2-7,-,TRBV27,CASSLRAAYEQYF,TGTGCCAGCAGTTTAAGGGCAGCTTACGAGCAGTACTTC
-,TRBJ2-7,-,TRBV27,CASSPPSGEQYF,TGTGCCAGCAGTCCACCTTCGGGCGAGCAGTACTTC
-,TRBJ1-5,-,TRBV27,CASSLEGTPYQPQHF,TGTGCCAGCAGTTTGGAGGGGACTCCTTATCAGCCCCAGCATTTT
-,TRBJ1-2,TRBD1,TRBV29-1,CASMEGQGDNGYTF,TGCGCCAGCATGGAAGGACAGGGGGATAATGGCTACACCTTC
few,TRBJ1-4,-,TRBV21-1,CASSNRGQGEKLFF,TGTGCCAGCAGCAACAGGGGGCAGGGTGAAAAACTGTTTTTT
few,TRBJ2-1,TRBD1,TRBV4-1,CASSQSDRGGSYNEQFF,TGCGCCAGCAGCCAATCGGACAGGGGAGGCTCCTACAATGAGCAGTTCTTC
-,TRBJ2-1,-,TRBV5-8,CASSLPGNEQFF,TGTGCCAGCAGCCTGCCTGGCAATGAGCAGTTCTTC
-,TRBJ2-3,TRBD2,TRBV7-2,CASSLLAGGPDTQYF,TGTGCCAGCAGCTTACTAGCGGGGGGGCCAGATACGCAGTATTTT
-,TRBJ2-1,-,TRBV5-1,CASSQRAGQHGNEQFF,TGCGCCAGCAGCCAAAGGGCAGGACAACATGGGAATGAGCAGTTCTTC
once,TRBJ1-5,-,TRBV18,CASSLDSEGPQHF,TGTGCCAGCTCACTGGACAGCGAAGGGCCCCAGCATTTT
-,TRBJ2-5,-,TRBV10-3,CAISEAGGRLETQYF,TGTGCCATCAGTGAGGCAGGGGGGAGGTTAGAGACCCAGTACTTC
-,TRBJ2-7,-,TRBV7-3,CASSLSAGDNDEQYF,TGTGCCAGCAGCTTAAGCGCAGGGGATAATGACGAGCAGTACTTC
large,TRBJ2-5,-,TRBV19,CASSTGNQETQYF,TGTGCCAGTAGTACAGGGAACCAAGAGACCCAGTACTTC
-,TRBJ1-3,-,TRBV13,CASSLQRGGGNTIYF,TGTGCCAGCAGCCTACAAAGGGGTGGTGGAAACACCATATATTTT
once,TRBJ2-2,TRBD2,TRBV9,CATSTSGGVSNTGELFF,TGTGCCACCTCGACTAGCGGGGGGGTTTCGAACACCGGGGAGCTGTTTTTT
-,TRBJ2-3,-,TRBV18,CASSLLGAASTDTQYF,TGTGCCAGCTCTCTCCTCGGTGCAGCTAGCACAGATACGCAGTATTTT
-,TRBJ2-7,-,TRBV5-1,CASNPGSSYEQYF,TGCGCCAGCAACCCAGGGAGCTCCTACGAGCAGTACTTC
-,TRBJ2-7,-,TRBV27,CASSSTRDHEQYF,TGTGCCAGCAGTTCGACCAGGGACCACGAGCAGTACTTC
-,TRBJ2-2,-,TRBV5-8,CASSWPAGSANTGELFF,TGTGCCAGCAGCTGGCCGGCGGGGTCTGCGAACACCGGGGAGCTGTTTTTT
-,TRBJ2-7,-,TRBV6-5,CASQGLSYEQYF,TGTGCCAGCCAAGGACTTTCCTACGAGCAGTACTTC
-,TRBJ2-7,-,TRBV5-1,CASSFPNLDSTGVYEQYF,TGCGCCAGCAGCTTTCCCAACCTGGACAGTACGGGGGTCTACGAGCAGTACTTC
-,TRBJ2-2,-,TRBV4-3,CASSQASLGVPGPGELFF,TGCGCCAGCAGCCAAGCCTCGTTGGGCGTCCCGGGCCCCGGGGAGCTGTTTTTT
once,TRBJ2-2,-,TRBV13,CASSSRDRYANTGELFF,TGTGCCAGCAGCTCGAGAGACAGGTACGCGAACACCGGGGAGCTGTTTTTT
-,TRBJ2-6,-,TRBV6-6,CASSYFDSSGANVLTF,TGTGCCAGCAGTTATTTCGACAGCTCTGGGGCCAACGTCCTGACTTTC
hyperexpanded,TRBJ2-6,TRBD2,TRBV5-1,CASSEGRGAGANVLTF,TGCGCCAGCAGCGAGGGCCGGGGGGCTGGGGCCAACGTCCTGACTTTC
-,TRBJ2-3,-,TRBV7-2,CASSLGGSDTQYF,TGTGCCAGCAGCTTAGGGGGCTCAGATACGCAGTATTTT
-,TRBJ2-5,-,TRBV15,CATSRATVETQYF,TGTGCCACCAGCAGAGCGACAGTGGAGACCCAGTACTTC
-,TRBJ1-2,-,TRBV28,CASSGPRGLLHGYTF,TGTGCCAGCAGCGGCCCCCGGGGCCTTCTTCATGGCTACACCTTC
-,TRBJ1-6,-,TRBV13,CASSLRQSNSPLHF,TGTGCCAGCAGCTTACGACAGTCCAATTCACCCCTCCACTTT
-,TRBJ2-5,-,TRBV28,CASTRSRLVRETQYF,TGTGCCAGCACTAGGTCCCGACTAGTACGAGAGACCCAGTACTTC
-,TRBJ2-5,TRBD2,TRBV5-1,CASSSAGGNPRDPGFYQYF,TGCGCCAGCAGTTCCGCCGGGGGGAACCCAAGAGACCCAGGCTTTTACCAGTACTTC
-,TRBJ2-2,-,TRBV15,CATSRDIQKLNTGELFF,TGTGCCACCAGCAGAGATATCCAAAAACTGAACACCGGGGAGCTGTTTTTT
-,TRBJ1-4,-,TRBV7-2,CASSLAGRLFF,TGTGCCAGCAGCCTCGCGGGAAGGCTGTTTTTT
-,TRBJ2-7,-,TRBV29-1,CSVVPSGSYEQYF,TGCAGCGTTGTACCCTCAGGGTCCTACGAGCAGTACTTC
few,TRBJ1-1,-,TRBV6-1,CASSRTVNTEAFF,TGTGCCAGCAGTCGGACGGTGAACACTGAAGCTTTCTTT
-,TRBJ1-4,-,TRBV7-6,CVSSLGGRGMEKLFF,TGTGTCAGCAGCTTAGGCGGGAGGGGAATGGAAAAACTGTTTTTT
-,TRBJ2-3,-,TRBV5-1,CASSRFWPDADTQYF,TGCGCCAGCAGCCGCTTCTGGCCAGACGCAGATACGCAGTATTTT
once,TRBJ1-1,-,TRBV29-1,CSVVPGVTEAFF,TGCAGCGTTGTTCCGGGGGTAACTGAAGCTTTCTTT
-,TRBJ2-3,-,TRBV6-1,CASMVRIDTQYF,TGTGCCAGCATGGTACGGATAGATACGCAGTATTTT
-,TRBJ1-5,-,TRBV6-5,CASSYTGRNQPQHF,TGTGCCAGCAGTTACACGGGTCGTAATCAGCCCCAGCATTTT
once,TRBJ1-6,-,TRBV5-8,CASSPTTSLNSPLHF,TGTGCCAGCAGCCCAACCACAAGCCTTAATTCACCCCTCCACTTT
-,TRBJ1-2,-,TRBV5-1,CASSPLDHISLYGYTF,TGCGCCAGCAGCCCCCTGGACCATATAAGTCTCTATGGCTACACCTTC
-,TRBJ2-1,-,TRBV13,CASSLRQSIYNEQFF,TGTGCCAGCAGCTTACGTCAATCCATCTACAATGAGCAGTTCTTC
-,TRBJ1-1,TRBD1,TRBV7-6,CASSLDRGTEAFF,TGTGCCAGCAGCCTGGACAGGGGCACTGAAGCTTTCTTT
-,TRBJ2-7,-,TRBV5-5,CASRTAGVGEQYF,TGTGCCAGCCGGACCGCCGGGGTCGGCGAGCAGTACTTC
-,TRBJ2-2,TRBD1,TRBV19,CASSMGQGHGELFF,TGTGCCAGTAGTATGGGACAGGGGCACGGGGAGCTGTTTTTT
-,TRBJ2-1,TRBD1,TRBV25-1,CASSVQGETNEQFF,TGTGCCAGCAGTGTACAGGGGGAAACCAATGAGCAGTTCTTC
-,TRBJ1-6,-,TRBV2,CASTMGGSHSPLHF,TGTGCCAGCACCATGGGGGGCTCGCATTCACCCCTCCACTTT
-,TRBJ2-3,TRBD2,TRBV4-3,CASSQDPGLAGTDTQYF,TGCGCCAGCAGCCAAGATCCGGGACTAGCGGGCACAGATACGCAGTATTTT
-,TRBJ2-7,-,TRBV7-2,CASSLPGNEQYF,TGTGCCAGCAGCTTACCTGGGAACGAGCAGTACTTC
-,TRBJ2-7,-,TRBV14,CASSQEGQPPLYEQYF,TGTGCCAGCAGCCAAGAGGGACAACCCCCCCTATACGAGCAGTACTTC
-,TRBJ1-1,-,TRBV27,CASSLLGGENTEAFF,TGTGCCAGCAGTCTTTTGGGGGGAGAGAACACTGAAGCTTTCTTT
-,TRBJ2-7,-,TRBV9,CASSVEGSYEQYF,TGTGCCAGCAGCGTAGAGGGTTCCTACGAGCAGTACTTC